The clone carrying this T cell receptor (beta chain) was detected ten times or more. The antigen remains undetermined. V was pared by 5 bases and J by 6 bases, with 19 bases between. CDR1 and CDR2 (germline): MNHNS, SASEGT. The CDR3 covers 15 residues. The data belong to a study of T cells in Graves' hyperthyroidism and ophthalmopathy. Study-level findings and limits: Model predictions of ophthalmopathy came a median around 6.5 months before onset. Most thyroid clonotypes expanded above 0.001 were also detected in blood.

RNA transcripts served as the template for amplifying TCR beta CDR3 regions. The HTBI set primed first-round TCR CDR3 RT-PCR. TCRdb ran MiXCR on the multiplex PCR reads and lists one entry per CDR3 protein. Among around 450,000 distinct CDR3 sequences, roughly 13% were seen once, and the ten largest hold about 4.9%. The receptor was derived from a woman aged 18-29 years with Graves' hyperthyroidism. The material sequenced was blood. J is TRBJ1-1 and V is TRBV6-1; D might be TRBD1 (6 bases). The CDR3 sequence: CASSPSIGGASEAFF. The CDR3 region has the DNA TGTGCCAGCAGTCCCTCCATCGGGGGCGCTTCTGAAGCTTTCTTT.